What follows are 25 T cell receptor beta chains derived from one specimen sequenced in a study of beta chain features in type 1 diabetes. The isolated RNA, all of it, was reverse transcribed, so expressed TCRB transcripts were what got sequenced. The protocol was immunoSEQ multiplex PCR, while the TCRdb copy is restricted to in-frame clones and leaves out a portion. The sample has some 44,000 clones; around 50% are singletons. The material sequenced was Tregs from blood. Every receptor here comes from a woman between 18 and 30 years old in good health.

This chain connects TRBV27 to TRBJ2-1, with D possibly TRBD1 on 5 matching bases. This CDR3 has 14 residues. Germline-derived CDR1 and CDR2 are MNHEY and SMNVEV (reference sequence). V was cut by 6 bases and J by 10 bases, with 19 bases left in between. CDR3 in amino acids: CASSYPQGGSEQFF. The CDR3 nucleotides read TGTGCCAGCAGCTATCCCCAGGGCGGCTCGGAGCAGTTCTTC.

The V gene is TRBV28, the J gene TRBJ2-5; TRBD1 aligns across 7 bases. The V and J ends lost 6 bases and 4 bases, in that order; junction bases with no gene match: 14. Germline-derived CDR1 and CDR2 are MDHEN and SYDVKM. The CDR3 runs to 16 residues. CDR3 nucleotides: TGTGCCAGCAGCCCCGTCGGCTACAGGGGCAGAGAGACCCAGTACTTC. This translates into CASSPVGYRGRETQYF.

This chain uses TRBV11-2 with TRBJ2-1, with a tentative D call TRBD1 (7 bases). The CDR3 is 16 amino acids. Germline V CDR1 and CDR2: SGHAT, FQNNGV. V was clipped by 5 bases and J by 3 bases, with 17 bases between them. CDR3: CASSRARDRSYNEQFF. The CDR3 DNA follows: TGTGCCAGCAGCCGAGCGCGGGACAGAAGCTACAATGAGCAGTTCTTC.

V gene TRBV7-3 combines with J gene TRBJ1-2; TRBD1 matches 10 bases. The CDR3 extends over 14 amino acids. With 5 bases clipped from V and 7 bases from J, the junction kept 7 bases outside the gene matches. Germline CDR1 reads SGHTA; CDR2 reads FQGTGA. The CDR3 sequence is CASSIDRGRSGYTF. CDR3 sequence (DNA): TGTGCCAGCAGCATTGACAGGGGGCGGAGTGGCTACACCTTC.

The J gene is TRBJ2-1, the V gene TRBV30, with TRBD2 matching over 7 bases. With V trimmed by 0 bases and J by 8 bases, 10 bases remained unmatched. CDR3 length: 15 residues. Germline values: CDR1 GTSNPN, CDR2 SVGIG (reference sequence). For the CDR3, the DNA is TGTGCCTGGAGTGTACTGGGGCGGGAGAGGGATGAGCAGTTCTTC. This sequence encodes CAWSVLGRERDEQFF.

The table lists this clone with a few counts. V and J are TRBV2 and TRBJ2-7, with TRBD2 identical over 7 bases. The CDR3 length is 16 residues. From germline, CDR1 is SNHLY and CDR2 FYNNEI. Trimming removed 7 bases from V and 0 bases from J; junction bases left unmatched: 12. The chain's CDR3 is CASTNIGGSLSYEQYF. DNA of the CDR3: TGTGCCAGCACCAATATCGGCGGGAGCCTCTCCTACGAGCAGTACTTC.

The V call is TRBV5-1, the J call TRBJ2-5, with 7 bases lining up with TRBD1. The CDR3 has 13 residues. The V segment lost 2 bases and the J segment 5 bases; nucleotides outside the gene matches: 3. In germline, CDR1 is SGHRS, CDR2 YFSETQ. CDR3 sequence: CASSLDRVETQYF. The CDR3 DNA is TGCGCCAGCAGCTTAGACAGGGTGGAGACCCAGTACTTC. The whole variable domain, filled in from reference TRBV5-1 and TRBJ2-5, reads KAGVTQTPRYLIKTRGQQVTLSCSPISGHRSVSWYQQTPGQGLQFLFEYFSETQRNKGNFPGRFSGRQFSNSRSEMNVSTLELGDSALYLCASSLDRVETQYFGPGTRLLVL.

V is TRBV4-3 and J is TRBJ1-3, with a weak D call TRBD1 (6 bases). CDR1 is LGHNA and CDR2 is YSLEER in the germline V gene. V was pared by 1 base and J by 4 bases, with 8 bases between. The CDR3 loop spans 14 amino acids. The CDR3 nucleotides are TGCGCCAGCAGCCAAGTAACAGGGGGAAACACCATATATTTT. Protein sequence: CASSQVTGGNTIYF.

The genes are TRBV30 and TRBJ2-1; no clear D. This CDR3 is built from 12 residues. Germline V gene sequence: CDR1 GTSNPN, CDR2 SVGIG (reference sequence). Trimming shortened V by 3 bases and J by 6 bases, and 9 bases separated the two germline ends. The CDR3 protein is CAWSRLFNEQFF. The CDR3 DNA reads TGTGCCTGGAGCCGACTTTTCAATGAGCAGTTCTTC.

The chain joins TRBV7-7 to TRBJ2-5; maybe TRBD2 (5 bases). Per germline, CDR1 SSHAT and CDR2 FNYEAQ (reference sequence). Trimming pared 4 bases from V and 5 bases from J, leaving 11 bases between. The CDR3 length is 13 residues. CDR3 sequence reads: CASSWTGGETQYF. CDR3 sequence (DNA): TGTGCCAGCAGCTGGACGGGCGGGGAGACCCAGTACTTC. Full variable domain (missing parts from reference TRBV7-7 and TRBJ2-5): GAGVSQSPRYKVTKRGQDVTLRCDPISSHATLYWYQQALGQGPEFLTYFNYEAQPDKSGLPSDRFSAERPEGSISTLTIQRTEQRDSAMYRCASSWTGGETQYFGPGTRLLVL.

The chain has TRBV5-4 and TRBJ1-6; possibly TRBD1 for D (5 bases). The V gene's germline CDR1 is SGHNT and CDR2 YYREEE (reference sequence). CDR3 length: 15 amino acids. V was trimmed by 3 bases and J by 5 bases, leaving 12 bases between them. The CDR3 region has the DNA TGTGCCAGCAGCTGGGGGGTGGTCGATAATTCACCCCTCCACTTT. Its translation: CASSWGVVDNSPLHF.

This clone was counted a single time. This chain uses TRBV5-4 with TRBJ1-1; D is possibly TRBD1 (5 bases). Germline V gives CDR1 SGHNT, CDR2 YYREEE (reference sequence). The CDR3 extends over 13 amino acids. Trimming removed 0 bases from V and 11 bases from J, with 14 bases in between. CDR3 sequence: CASSLVSGGEAFF. The CDR3, as DNA: TGTGCCAGCAGCTTGGTTTCCGGAGGGGAGGCTTTCTTT.

This clone was observed once. The rearrangement links TRBV5-7 to TRBJ1-2, with 12 nucleotides matching TRBD1. TRBV5-7 is identified as an open reading frame with a role that is uncertain. The CDR3 has 15 amino acids. With 4 bases clipped from V and 8 bases from J, the junction kept 9 bases outside the gene matches. As DNA, the CDR3 is TGTGCCAGCAGCCGGCGGGACAGGGGGCAAATCGGCTACACCTTC. This codes for CASSRRDRGQIGYTF.

This sequence joins TRBV30 and TRBJ2-1, with 10 positions matching TRBD2. Germline assignment: CDR1 GTSNPN and CDR2 SVGIG (reference sequence). After removal of 4 bases from V and 4 bases from J, the junction contained 7 bases not matched to a gene. The length of the CDR3 is 15 residues. The CDR3 region is CAWTRGTSEYNEQFF. CDR3 bases: TGTGCCTGGACGAGAGGGACTAGCGAGTACAATGAGCAGTTCTTC.

This clone was detected only a few times. The genes are TRBV5-1 and TRBJ2-1; maybe TRBD1 (5 bases). Trimming cost V 0 bases and J 0 bases, with 13 bases left between them. The CDR3 is 17 residues long. Germline assignment: CDR1 SGHRS and CDR2 YFSETQ. DNA for the CDR3: TGCGCCAGCAGCTTGGATCAGGGATCGCTCTCCTACAATGAGCAGTTCTTC. Protein product: CASSLDQGSLSYNEQFF.

This clone came up a few times. J is TRBJ2-4 and V is TRBV6-5; TRBD2 agrees at 9 bases. Germline V CDR1 and CDR2: MNHEY, SVGAGI. V lost 8 bases and J lost 8; bases outside the gene matches: 13. The CDR3 extends over 15 amino acids. CDR3 residues: CASHSVASGEDIQYF. The CDR3 coding sequence is TGTGCCAGCCACTCCGTGGCTAGCGGGGAGGACATTCAGTACTTC.

The CDR3 spells CASSPGGQRVNTEAFF. DNA of the CDR3: TGTGCCAGCAGCCCAGGGGGACAGCGAGTCAACACTGAAGCTTTCTTT. The V gene is TRBV11-2, the J gene TRBJ1-1; the match to TRBD1 covers 7 bases. Trimming cost V 5 bases and J 2 bases; bases outside gene matches: 11. The CDR3 is made up of 16 amino acids. From germline, CDR1 is SGHAT and CDR2 FQNNGV.

V is TRBV19 and J is TRBJ2-3; D possibly corresponds to TRBD2 (6 bases). V lost 7 bases and J lost 0, with 11 bases in between. CDR3 length: 14 residues. CDR1 is LNHDA and CDR2 is SQIVND in the germline V gene (reference sequence). The CDR3 nucleotides are TGTGCCAGTATCGGGCGGGGCAGCACAGATACGCAGTATTTT. Its protein is CASIGRGSTDTQYF.

The V and J genes are TRBV19 and TRBJ1-5; TRBD1 aligns across 8 bases. This CDR3 contains 14 residues. CDR1 and CDR2 (germline): LNHDA, SQIVND (reference sequence). V was pared by 7 bases and J by 4 bases, with 6 bases of the junction left unmatched. CDR3: CASTKDRVNQPQHF. The CDR3 DNA sequence: TGTGCCAGTACGAAGGACAGGGTGAATCAGCCCCAGCATTTT.

V is TRBV10-3 and J is TRBJ2-5, with D perhaps TRBD1 (6 bases). The ends were cut back, 6 bases at V and 5 bases at J, with 13 bases in the middle. The length of the CDR3 is 13 residues. CDR1 is ENHRY and CDR2 is SYGVKD in the germline V gene. CDR3 DNA sequence: TGTGCCATCAGAGGACAGTCCCTGGAGACCCAGTACTTC. Translation gives CAIRGQSLETQYF.

CDR3 in amino acids: CASSLGDFGGTQYF. CDR3 DNA sequence: TGCGCCAGCAGCTTGGGGGACTTTGGAGGGACCCAGTACTTC. This chain joins TRBV5-1 and TRBJ2-5; tentative D call: TRBD2 (6 bases). Trimming removed 0 bases at V and 7 bases at J, with 13 bases between. The CDR3 is made up of 14 amino acids. Germline lookup yields CDR1 SGHRS and CDR2 YFSETQ. The variable domain in full, completed from reference TRBV5-1 and TRBJ2-5, reads KAGVTQTPRYLIKTRGQQVTLSCSPISGHRSVSWYQQTPGQGLQFLFEYFSETQRNKGNFPGRFSGRQFSNSRSEMNVSTLELGDSALYLCASSLGDFGGTQYFGPGTRLLVL.

The sample holds a few counts of this clone. The J gene is TRBJ2-7, the V gene TRBV18; 8 bases map to TRBD2. CDR1 KGHSH and CDR2 LQKENI come from the germline V gene. There are 14 residues in the CDR3. The V gene end was trimmed by 3 bases and the J gene end by 4 bases; junction bases not matched to a gene: 5. The CDR3 here is CASSPGTSGYEQYF. The DNA for the CDR3 is TGTGCCAGCTCACCCGGGACTAGTGGGTACGAGCAGTACTTC.

This sequence joins TRBV29-1 and TRBJ2-7, with a weak D call TRBD1 (5 bases). Germline loops: CDR1 SQVTM, CDR2 ANQGSEA. The CDR3 loop spans 13 amino acids. V was clipped by 7 bases and J by 0 bases, with 13 bases between them. CDR3 nucleotide sequence: TGCAGCGCCTTAGGACATAGCTCCTACGAGCAGTACTTC. It translates to CSALGHSSYEQYF.

Written as DNA, the CDR3 is TGTGCCAGCATAGCTCCGAACACCGGGGAGCTGTTTTTT. This sequence encodes CASIAPNTGELFF. The chain combines TRBV6-1 with TRBJ2-2; D is unresolved. The CDR3 has 13 residues. Germline CDR1 and CDR2: MNHNS and SASEGT. Trimming took 7 bases from V and 0 from J, leaving 6 bases between them.

V gene TRBV4-1 combines with J gene TRBJ2-1; TRBD1 agrees at 11 bases. This CDR3 spans 16 amino acids. Germline V gene lookup returns CDR1 MGHRA and CDR2 YSYEKL. Trimming took 3 bases from V and 6 from J; bases not matched to a gene: 7. CDR3 nucleotide sequence: TGCGCCAGCAGCCACCCTCCCGGGACAGGGGGCAATGAGCAGTTCTTC. Translating gives CASSHPPGTGGNEQFF.